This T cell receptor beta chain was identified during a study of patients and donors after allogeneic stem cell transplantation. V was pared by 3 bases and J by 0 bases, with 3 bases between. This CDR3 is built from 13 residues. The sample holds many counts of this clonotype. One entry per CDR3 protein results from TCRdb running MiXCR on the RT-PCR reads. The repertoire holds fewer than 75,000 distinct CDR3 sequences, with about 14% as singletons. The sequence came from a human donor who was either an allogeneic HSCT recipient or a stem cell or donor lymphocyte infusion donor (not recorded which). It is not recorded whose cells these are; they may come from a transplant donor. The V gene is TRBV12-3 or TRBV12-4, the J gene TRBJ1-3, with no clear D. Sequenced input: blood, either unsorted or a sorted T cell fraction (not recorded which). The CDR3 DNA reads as TGTGCCAGCAGTTTTAGCTCTGGAAACACCATATATTTT. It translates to CASSFSSGNTIYF.